This TCR beta chain was found in a study of glioma-infiltrating T cells after dendritic cell vaccination. Background on the study: Patients received autologous tumor lysate-pulsed dendritic cell vaccination between the early 2000s and the early 2010s.

The immunoSEQ assay amplified TCRB CDR3 from up to about 2 ug DNA. Profiling relied on immunoSEQ multiplex PCR, and the TCRdb table lists in-frame clones only, not all of them. The repertoire includes 75,000 to 95,000 clones, roughly four fifths of them detected once, and roughly 2.1% sits in the top ten. The sample's time point: after dendritic cell vaccination, including at tumor progression/relapse. The CDR3 length is 15 residues. CDR1 and CDR2 (germline): MGHDK, SYGVNS. Trimming cost V 8 bases and J 0 bases, with 14 bases left between them. This sequence originates from a human donor with glioblastoma. The J gene is TRBJ2-1, the V gene TRBV25-1; weak D call: TRBD2 (7 bases). This sample comprised blood, obtained after dendritic cell vaccination. The CDR3 nucleotides read TGTGCCAGCTTAAGGGGGGGGAGCTCCTACAATGAGCAGTTCTTC. As protein: CASLRGGSSYNEQFF.